Below, 16 T cell receptor beta chains from the same sample are listed, as sequenced in a study of CD8 T cells in ankylosing spondylitis (TCRdb year 2017). Preparation of the library involved 5' RACE. Instrument used: Illumina HiSeq 2500. TCRdb took the public reads, trimmed them with fastp at Q25, ran MiXCR for clone calling and kept in-frame beta chains. All rows with the same CDR3 protein become a single entry with the most common DNA and genes. This sample holds some 350,000 distinct CDR3 sequences; over 12% were observed only once. The biggest ten clones account for around 1% of the sample. Sequencing was carried out using blood, either unsorted or a sorted T cell fraction (not recorded which). All receptors derive from a male donor with ankylosing spondylitis or in good health (not recorded which).

CDR3 region: CASSYTTANTEAFF. Written as DNA, the CDR3 is TGTGCCAGCAGTTACACTACAGCAAACACTGAAGCTTTCTTT. The chain is built from TRBV6-5 and TRBJ1-1, with no clear D. There are 14 residues in the CDR3. Trimming removed 2 bases at V and 2 bases at J, with 9 bases between. Germline CDR1 is MNHEY and CDR2 is SVGAGI.

This clonotype was detected a few times. CDR3 in DNA: TGCGCCAGCAGCTTGGACGAGACCTTTGAAGCTTTCTTT. Encoded protein: CASSLDETFEAFF. This chain connects TRBV5-1 to TRBJ1-1, with unresolved D. The V and J ends lost 0 bases and 7 bases respectively, with 10 bases between them. CDR3 length equals 13 residues. The germline CDR1 and CDR2 sequences are SGHRS and YFSETQ. The entire variable domain, with the rest obtained from reference TRBV5-1 and TRBJ1-1, is as follows: KAGVTQTPRYLIKTRGQQVTLSCSPISGHRSVSWYQQTPGQGLQFLFEYFSETQRNKGNFPGRFSGRQFSNSRSEMNVSTLELGDSALYLCASSLDETFEAFFGQGTRLTVV.

V usage is TRBV5-1 and J usage is TRBJ1-5; no reliable D call. Germline values: CDR1 SGHRS, CDR2 YFSETQ. This CDR3 is built from 15 residues. The V end was cut by 4 bases, the J end by 5 bases, with 16 bases between. DNA for the CDR3: TGCGCCAGCAGCCCGGGCACCGGAGGCGATCAGCCCCAGCATTTT. Its protein is CASSPGTGGDQPQHF.

The V and J genes are TRBV7-8 and TRBJ2-1; unclear D gene. The CDR3 spans 13 residues. CDR1 is SGHVS, CDR2 FQNEAQ, per germline. V lost 5 bases to trimming and J lost 5 bases, with 10 bases between them. The CDR3 DNA follows: TGTGCCAGCAGCCCGCGGCTGAACAATGAGCAGTTCTTC. This gives the protein CASSPRLNNEQFF.

Ten or more counts support this clonotype. The V call is TRBV11-2, the J call TRBJ2-1; maybe TRBD1 (5 bases). Germline V gives CDR1 SGHAT, CDR2 FQNNGV. The CDR3 extends over 15 amino acids. Trimming removed 5 bases from V and 6 bases from J, with 17 bases in between. The CDR3 bases are TGTGCCAGCAGCGCAGACAGTTTTGTGAGCAATGAGCAGTTCTTC. Residues: CASSADSFVSNEQFF. Using reference TRBV11-2 and TRBJ2-1 for the parts outside the CDR3, the full variable domain is EAGVAQSPRYKIIEKRQSVAFWCNPISGHATLYWYQQILGQGPKLLIQFQNNGVVDDSQLPKDRFSAERLKGVDSTLKIQPAKLEDSAVYLCASSADSFVSNEQFFGPGTRLTVL.

This clonotype was observed many times. CDR3 bases: TGTGCCAGCAGTTTAGGATTGACAGGGGGCCTCACTGAAGCTTTCTTT. Amino acid sequence: CASSLGLTGGLTEAFF. The chain links TRBV12-3 or TRBV12-4 to TRBJ1-1; 10 bases are shared with TRBD1. The CDR3 covers 16 residues. The junction had 6 bases not matched to a gene; V was cut back by 1 base and J by 4 bases.

This clonotype was recorded a few times. The chain combines TRBV29-1 with TRBJ1-1, with TRBD1 as a possible D gene (6 bases). Trimming shortened V by 8 bases and J by 5 bases, and 18 bases separated the two germline ends. The CDR3 spans 13 residues. The germline V gene encodes CDR1 SQVTM and CDR2 ANQGSEA. CDR3 protein: CSITGGGRTEAFF. CDR3 coding DNA: TGCAGCATCACCGGCGGGGGGCGAACTGAAGCTTTCTTT.

This clonotype was observed a few times. This rearrangement joins TRBV29-1 to TRBJ2-1, with D perhaps matching TRBD1 or TRBD2 (5 bases each). Trimming took 2 bases from V and 0 from J, leaving 14 bases between them. Looked up from germline, CDR1 is SQVTM and CDR2 is ANQGSEA. CDR3 size: 16 residues. The chain's CDR3 is CSVEFGTPSSYNEQFF. The CDR3 DNA follows: TGCAGCGTTGAATTCGGGACCCCCAGCTCCTACAATGAGCAGTTCTTC.

The J gene is TRBJ2-7, the V gene TRBV27; 8 bases are shared with TRBD1. Trimming removed 5 bases from V and 2 bases from J; junction bases left unmatched: 8. Germline V gene data show CDR1 as MNHEY and CDR2 as SMNVEV (reference sequence). The CDR3 has 15 amino acids. This CDR3 is CASSPLDRAAYEQYF. As DNA, the CDR3 is TGTGCCAGCAGTCCCTTGGACAGGGCGGCCTACGAGCAGTACTTC.

This clonotype was counted between two and nine times. The CDR3 coding sequence is TGTGCCAGCAGCGATCGACAGGGCTATTCACCCCTCCACTTT. It specifies CASSDRQGYSPLHF. The J gene is TRBJ1-6, the V gene TRBV7-9; 7 bases agree with TRBD1. J lost 8 bases, V lost 5 bases, and 6 bases had no gene match. Germline values: CDR1 SEHNR, CDR2 FQNEAQ (reference sequence). This CDR3 is 14 amino acids long.

The chain combines TRBV10-2 with TRBJ1-3, with D possibly matching TRBD1 (5 bases). Per the germline V gene, CDR1 is WSHSY and CDR2 is SAAADI. The CDR3 has 16 amino acids. V shed 1 base and J shed 3 bases, with 13 bases lying between them. The CDR3 loop reads CASSEWPGDLGNTIYF. CDR3 DNA sequence: TGCGCCAGCAGTGAGTGGCCCGGGGACCTTGGAAACACCATATATTTT.

This clonotype was picked up a small number of times. The rearrangement joins TRBV20-1 to TRBJ2-1; 10 nucleotides match TRBD2. The ends lost 4 bases at V and 5 bases at J; junction bases unmatched: 11. This CDR3 is 16 amino acids long. CDR1 DFQATT and CDR2 SNEGSKA come from the germline V gene (reference sequence). Here the CDR3 DNA reads TGCAGTGCTACTCACAGGGGAGCGGGAGGGGACAATGAGCAGTTCTTC. Protein: CSATHRGAGGDNEQFF.

The gene calls are TRBV4-2 and TRBJ2-2; D might be TRBD1 (6 bases). Trimming removed 3 bases from V and 4 bases from J, with 12 bases in between. CDR1 is LGHNA and CDR2 is YNFKEQ in the germline V gene. There are 15 residues in the CDR3. CDR3 sequence: CASSQAGVVTGELFF. The CDR3 DNA is TGTGCCAGCAGCCAGGCAGGGGTTGTCACCGGGGAGCTGTTTTTT.

The chain is built from TRBV12-3 or TRBV12-4 and TRBJ2-7, with D maybe TRBD2 (6 bases). CDR3 length: 13 residues. V was cut by 5 bases and J by 6 bases, with 14 bases left in between. The CDR3: CASSPATSLEQYF. The CDR3 bases are TGTGCCAGCAGTCCCGCGACTAGTCTCGAGCAGTACTTC.

This clonotype came up a few times. The chain combines TRBV29-1 with TRBJ2-5; D is perhaps TRBD2 (6 bases). The CDR3 has 14 amino acids. V was clipped by 2 bases and J by 6 bases, with 16 bases between them. Germline loops: CDR1 SQVTM, CDR2 ANQGSEA. CDR3 in DNA: TGCAGCGTTGAAAGGGGTGGGCTAGCGAAGACCCAGTACTTC. This codes for CSVERGGLAKTQYF.

V is TRBV5-1 and J is TRBJ1-2; 8 bases fit TRBD1. The CDR3 is 17 amino acids. CDR1 is SGHRS, CDR2 YFSETQ, per germline. V lost 0 bases to trimming and J lost 4 bases; unmatched junction nucleotides: 11. Here the CDR3 DNA reads TGCGCCAGCAGCTTGGGGACAGGGCAAGGGCTGAGCTATGGCTACACCTTC. It codes for CASSLGTGQGLSYGYTF.